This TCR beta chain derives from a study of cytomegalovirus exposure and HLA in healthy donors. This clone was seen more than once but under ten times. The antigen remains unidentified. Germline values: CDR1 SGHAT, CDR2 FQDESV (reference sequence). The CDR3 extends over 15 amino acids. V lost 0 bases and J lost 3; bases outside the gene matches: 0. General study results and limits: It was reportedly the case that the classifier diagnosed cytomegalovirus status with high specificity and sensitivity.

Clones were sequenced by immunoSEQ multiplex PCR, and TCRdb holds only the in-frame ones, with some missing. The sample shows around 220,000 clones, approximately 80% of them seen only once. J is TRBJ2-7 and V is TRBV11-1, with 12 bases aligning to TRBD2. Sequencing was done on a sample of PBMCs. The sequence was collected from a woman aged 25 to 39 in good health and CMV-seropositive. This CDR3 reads CASSLALAGGYEQYF. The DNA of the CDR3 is TGTGCCAGCAGCTTAGCACTAGCGGGAGGCTACGAGCAGTACTTC.